Described below is a single T cell receptor (beta chain) sequence and its context. Original methodology: Researchers report that nucleated cell counts were estimated from reference gene primer amplification. Measured with immunoSEQ multiplex PCR; TCRdb has only the in-frame clones, and not every one. Clone size and V and J calls were adopted from that table, with D and trimming inferred from the DNA. Altogether approximately 290,000 clones are present, roughly 92% being singletons, with the ten largest covering around 2.2%. The sample comes from a study of blood T cell repertoires in COVID-19. The CDR3 is made up of 17 amino acids. V gave up 9 bases and J gave up 0 bases; unmatched junction bases: 12. Germline V lookup: CDR1 SGHAT, CDR2 FQNNGV. One Seattle source followed patients from active infection through their disease course.

What was sequenced was peripheral blood. This receptor was taken from a young woman with COVID-19, enrolled during active disease. This rearrangement joins TRBV11-2 to TRBJ2-3, with 10 bases aligning to TRBD2. CDR3 coding DNA: TGTGCCAGTTACGGGCTAGCGGGGGCTGAAAGCACAGATACGCAGTATTTT. It specifies CASYGLAGAESTDTQYF.